The 29 T cell receptor beta chains below all came from one sample that was sequenced in a study of T cells in Graves' hyperthyroidism and ophthalmopathy (dated by TCRdb to about 2019). The library was generated by multiplex PCR. Sequencing relied on an Illumina HiSeq 2000. TCR beta CDR3 regions were amplified from RNA transcripts. The first round of RT-PCR for the TCR CDR3 was performed with the HTBI primer set and the Qiagen OneStep RT-PCR kit. Clones were called with MiXCR by TCRdb after fastp trimmed the public reads at Q25, and only in-frame beta chains were retained. Every distinct CDR3 protein forms one entry, paired with its most common genes and DNA. The sample table holds 750,000 to 950,000 distinct CDR3 sequences, of which 38% were seen once. In total, the top ten clones hold 7.5% to 9.5% of the sample. Sequenced: blood. The receptors were sampled from a man between 18 and 35 years old with Graves' hyperthyroidism.

In this sample, this clonotype turned up a few times. This sequence joins TRBV9 and TRBJ1-2, with TRBD1 matching 7 bases. The CDR3 contains 16 residues. V lost 3 bases, J lost 4 bases, and 12 bases stayed unmatched. From germline, CDR1 is SGDLS and CDR2 YYNGEE. In nucleotides, the CDR3 is TGTGCCAGCAGCGGAGGCCCACAGGGGAGGGCCTATGGCTACACCTTC. This translates into CASSGGPQGRAYGYTF.

The chain links TRBV7-8 to TRBJ1-1, with 8 bases that match TRBD1. Germline-derived CDR1 and CDR2 are SGHVS and FQNEAQ. The CDR3 runs 15 residues. Unmatched junction bases numbered 7, after V lost 4 bases and J lost 3 bases. The CDR3 coding sequence is TGTGCCAGCAGCTCGAAGACAGGGGACGACACTGAAGCTTTCTTT. It translates to CASSSKTGDDTEAFF.

DNA of the CDR3: TGTGCCAGCAGCTTGATTCGGGGGGGCGGAGAGACCCAGTACTTC. Its translation: CASSLIRGGGETQYF. The V call is TRBV11-1, the J call TRBJ2-5; TRBD2 agrees at 8 bases. J gave up 4 bases and V 3 bases, and 7 bases lay outside the gene matches. CDR3 size: 15 residues. The germline V gene has CDR1 SGHAT and CDR2 FQDESV (reference sequence).

The sample holds a few counts of this clonotype. The V and J genes are TRBV25-1 and TRBJ1-2, with 10 nucleotides matching TRBD1. From germline, CDR1 is MGHDK and CDR2 SYGVNS. The CDR3 contains 20 residues. With 5 bases clipped from V and 6 bases from J, the junction kept 24 bases outside the gene matches. The CDR3 reads CASSWGQGSRRPRRHDGYTF. The CDR3 DNA reads as TGTGCCAGCAGTTGGGGACAGGGGAGTCGTAGGCCCCGACGCCATGATGGCTACACCTTC.

This clonotype was found a few times. V and J are TRBV20-1 and TRBJ1-5, with unresolved D. Germline V CDR1 and CDR2: DFQATT, SNEGSKA (reference sequence). CDR3 size: 16 residues. The ends were cut back, 0 bases at V and 3 bases at J, with 15 bases in the middle. CDR3 in amino acids: CSARERRTQNNQPQHF. CDR3 sequence (DNA): TGCAGTGCTAGAGAAAGGAGGACTCAAAACAATCAGCCCCAGCATTTT.

The chain uses TRBV2 and TRBJ1-5; the match to TRBD1 covers 9 bases. The CDR3 is 15 amino acids. Germline CDR1 SNHLY, CDR2 FYNNEI. The CDR3 is CAYDRDRVLGQPQHF. CDR3 nucleotide sequence: TGTGCATACGACCGGGACAGGGTACTCGGCCAGCCCCAGCATTTT.

Comment on this clonotype: Possible read error: a much larger clone is one base away. V and J are TRBV25-1 and TRBJ2-2; TRBD1 aligns across 7 bases. CDR3 length: 14 amino acids. Germline values: CDR1 MGHDK, CDR2 SYGVNS. Germline trimming cut 6 bases from V and 4 bases from J; bases unmatched to any gene: 5. CDR3 in amino acids: CASSPTGITGELFF. The DNA for the CDR3 is TGTGCCAGCAGCCCGACAGGGATCACCGGGGAGCTGTTTTTT.

This clonotype was observed at least ten times. The chain is built from TRBV10-3 and TRBJ1-1; D unresolved. Germline V gene sequence: CDR1 ENHRY, CDR2 SYGVKD. The CDR3 totals 12 residues. Trimming removed 3 bases at V and 7 bases at J, with 9 bases between. The CDR3: CAISDSGFEAFF. DNA of the CDR3: TGTGCCATCAGTGATTCGGGATTTGAAGCTTTCTTT.

This rearrangement joins TRBV7-2 to TRBJ1-3; TRBD1 aligns across 7 bases. The V gene's germline CDR1 is SGHTA and CDR2 FQGNSA. V shed 3 bases, J shed 0 bases, and the junction held 2 bases outside the gene matches. This CDR3 contains 15 residues. The CDR3: CASSFTGVSGNTIYF. DNA for the CDR3: TGTGCCAGCAGCTTCACAGGGGTCTCTGGAAACACCATATATTTT.

This clonotype was detected ten times or more. The CDR3 nucleotides read TGTGCCAGCAGCTCTAGGACAGGGTACACCGGGGAGCTGTTTTTT. Its protein product is CASSSRTGYTGELFF. This chain joins TRBV7-3 and TRBJ2-2, with TRBD1 identical over 8 bases. This CDR3 is 15 amino acids long. V lost 4 bases, J lost 3 bases, and 4 bases stayed unmatched. In germline, CDR1 is SGHTA, CDR2 FQGTGA.

This clonotype was observed a handful of times. This chain connects TRBV7-9 to TRBJ1-1; no firm D call. The V end lost 1 base, the J end lost 2 bases, and 8 bases lay between the germline ends. Germline V gene lookup returns CDR1 SEHNR and CDR2 FQNEAQ (reference sequence). The CDR3 length is 14 residues. The CDR3 is CASSLVADNTEAFF. In DNA, the CDR3 is TGTGCCAGCAGCTTAGTCGCGGATAACACTGAAGCTTTCTTT.

The V and J genes are TRBV7-2 and TRBJ1-1; D is possibly TRBD1 (6 bases). CDR3 length: 15 amino acids. Per the germline V gene, CDR1 is SGHTA and CDR2 is FQGNSA. Trimming took 7 bases from V and 4 from J, leaving 19 bases between them. The CDR3, as DNA: TGTGCCAGCATCCCGACCCAGGGGTCTGGCACTGAAGCTTTCTTT. This translates into CASIPTQGSGTEAFF.

This clonotype has more than one count but fewer than ten. The rearrangement uses TRBV9 and TRBJ1-1; D gene uncertain. The CDR3 runs to 14 residues. The V end was cut by 4 bases, the J end by 1 base, with 11 bases between. CDR1 is SGDLS and CDR2 is YYNGEE in the germline V gene. CDR3 DNA: TGTGCCAGCAGCTTCGATTGGGCGAACACTGAAGCTTTCTTT. Amino acids: CASSFDWANTEAFF.

This clonotype was seen repeatedly, ten times or more. The chain recombines TRBV29-1 with TRBJ2-2; tentative D call: TRBD2 (5 bases). Per germline, CDR1 SQVTM and CDR2 ANQGSEA. This CDR3 contains 12 residues. V was clipped by 7 bases and J by 5 bases, with 11 bases between them. CDR3 nucleotides: TGCAGCGCTGGACGGGGAACCGGGGAGCTGTTTTTT. Protein product: CSAGRGTGELFF.

The rearrangement uses TRBV20-1 and TRBJ2-5; no definite D call. V was clipped by 4 bases and J by 3 bases, with 12 bases between them. The CDR3 loop spans 13 amino acids. Germline V gene sequence: CDR1 DFQATT, CDR2 SNEGSKA (reference sequence). CDR3 sequence: CSAKTGGKETQYF. CDR3 coding DNA: TGCAGTGCTAAGACGGGTGGGAAAGAGACCCAGTACTTC.

The J gene is TRBJ2-7, the V gene TRBV2; D possibly corresponds to TRBD1 (5 bases). V shed 5 bases and J shed 4 bases, with 15 bases lying between them. In germline, CDR1 is SNHLY, CDR2 FYNNEI. This CDR3 contains 14 residues. The CDR3 DNA is TGTGCCAGCAGTTATGAGACAGTAGGGTACGAGCAGTACTTC. This codes for CASSYETVGYEQYF.

V usage is TRBV12-5 and J usage is TRBJ2-2; D unclear. This CDR3 is 15 amino acids long. The V end was cut by 2 bases, the J end by 5 bases, with 12 bases between. Germline V gene sequence: CDR1 LGHNT, CDR2 FRNRAP. CDR3 coding DNA: TGTGCTAGTGGTTTGACGGTTCGTGGGACCGGGGAGCTGTTTTTT. As protein: CASGLTVRGTGELFF. Together with reference TRBV12-5 and TRBJ2-2, the CDR3 gives the full variable domain: DARVTQTPRHKVTEMGQEVTMRCQPILGHNTVFWYRQTMMQGLELLAYFRNRAPLDDSGMPKDRFSAEMPDATLATLKIQPSEPRDSAVYFCASGLTVRGTGELFFGEGSRLTVL.

Note on this clonotype: This may come from a read error, since a much larger clone is one base off. The chain links TRBV10-3 to TRBJ1-1, with D possibly TRBD1 on 5 matching bases. The germline V gene has CDR1 ENHRY and CDR2 SYGVKD. Trimming cost V 6 bases and J 2 bases, with 13 bases left between them. This CDR3 contains 14 residues. DNA for the CDR3: TGTGCCATCAGCGGGACGTCTGCTAACACTGAAGCTTTCTTT. Protein: CAISGTSANTEAFF.

This clonotype has a single count. V gene TRBV12-3 or TRBV12-4 combines with J gene TRBJ1-5; possible D gene TRBD1, 6 bases. The CDR3 loop spans 14 amino acids. The CDR3 region is CASALTGSNQPQHF. The CDR3 region has the DNA TGTGCTAGTGCACTCACAGGGAGCAATCAGCCCCAGCATTTT.

V usage is TRBV10-3 and J usage is TRBJ2-5; no firm D call. The V gene's germline CDR1 is ENHRY and CDR2 SYGVKD. Trimming removed 5 bases at V and 4 bases at J, with 14 bases between. There are 14 residues in the CDR3. This CDR3 is CAISYSRQAETQYF. The CDR3 region has the DNA TGTGCCATCAGTTACTCGAGGCAGGCAGAGACCCAGTACTTC.

This clonotype was counted a few times. The CDR3 loop is CASSHTSANYEQYF. The CDR3 DNA sequence: TGCGCCAGCAGCCATACTAGCGCCAACTACGAGCAGTACTTC. This chain joins TRBV5-1 and TRBJ2-7, with 7 bases lining up with TRBD2. Per the germline V gene, CDR1 is SGHRS and CDR2 is YFSETQ. The length of the CDR3 is 14 residues. The junction had 7 bases not matched to a gene; V was cut back by 4 bases and J by 3 bases.

As to this clonotype: This may come from a read error, since a much larger clone is one base off. This chain joins TRBV5-1 and TRBJ1-1; D is unclear. The CDR3 covers 14 residues. Germline assignment: CDR1 SGHRS and CDR2 YFSETQ. The CDR3 reads CASNLAVEYTEAFF. CDR3 DNA sequence: TGCGCCAGCAACTTGGCCGTGGAGTACACTGAAGCTTTCTTT.

Remarks on this clonotype: One base away lies a much larger clone, so this may be a sequencing read error. The chain links TRBV15 to TRBJ1-5; D remains unclear. The germline V gene has CDR1 LNHNV and CDR2 YYDKDF (reference sequence). This CDR3 spans 14 amino acids. The CDR3 loop reads CATSRDFDSWPRHF. The CDR3 region has the DNA TGTGCCACCAGCAGAGATTTTGATTCATGGCCCCGGCATTTT.

The chain employs TRBV12-3 or TRBV12-4 and TRBJ1-2, with 11 bases identical to TRBD1. Trimming at V came to 8 bases and at J to 7 bases, leaving 12 bases not matched to a gene. The CDR3 is 15 residues long. CDR3: CASRWGTGGSVGYTF. CDR3 bases: TGTGCCAGCCGATGGGGGACAGGGGGGTCAGTTGGCTACACCTTC.

The V and J genes are TRBV12-3 or TRBV12-4 and TRBJ2-5; D may be TRBD1 (5 bases). The CDR3 spans 10 residues. Trimming pared 8 bases from V and 9 bases from J, leaving 10 bases between. This CDR3 reads CASQGRAQYF. CDR3 coding DNA: TGTGCCAGCCAGGGCAGGGCCCAGTACTTC.

This chain links TRBV30 with TRBJ2-7, with 16 nucleotides matching TRBD2. After removal of 8 bases from V and 6 bases from J, the junction contained 4 bases not matched to a gene. This CDR3 spans 13 amino acids. Germline-derived CDR1 and CDR2 are GTSNPN and SVGIG (reference sequence). The CDR3 is CARGLAGGPEQYF. CDR3 bases: TGTGCCCGGGGACTAGCGGGAGGGCCCGAGCAGTACTTC.

This clonotype has a handful of counts. The V and J genes are TRBV12-3 or TRBV12-4 and TRBJ2-5; TRBD1 agrees at 12 bases. J was trimmed by 5 bases and V by 4 bases; bases with no gene match: 5. This CDR3 is built from 15 residues. CDR3 loop: CASSSRDRGPETQYF. DNA of the CDR3: TGTGCCAGCAGTTCCCGGGACAGGGGGCCGGAGACCCAGTACTTC.

V usage is TRBV29-1 and J usage is TRBJ2-5; perhaps TRBD2 as D (5 bases). There are 13 residues in the CDR3. Germline CDR1 and CDR2: SQVTM and ANQGSEA. The CDR3 nucleotides read TGCAGTGCTAGGGTTGGCGGGCAAGAGACCCAGTACTTC. This codes for CSARVGGQETQYF.

The J gene is TRBJ1-1, the V gene TRBV6-1; 9 bases line up with TRBD1. CDR3 length: 14 residues. V trimming: 8 bases; J trimming: 3 bases; junction bases outside the gene matches: 7. Per germline, CDR1 MNHNS and CDR2 SASEGT. The CDR3 bases are TGTGCCAGCGGGACGGGACAGGGCTACACTGAAGCTTTCTTT. Translated: CASGTGQGYTEAFF.